Listed below are T cell receptor beta chains from one sample, sequenced in a study of blood T cells in healthy people across ages. TCRdb analysed the 5' RACE reads with MiXCR anew, one entry per CDR3 protein. This table holds 1.2 million to 1.5 million distinct CDR3 sequences, approximately 59% found once. Input material: blood. Receptors originate from a man aged 18-30 years in good health. Each CDR3 is given with its conserved first and last residue. Each record gives: CDR3 DNA, CDR3 protein, clone size, J gene, D gene, V gene. D genes are given only for firm matches. A clone size is listed for some rows: how often the clone was seen (once, few, many), or a class if it is expanded.

DNA: TGTGCCAGCAGCCAAGATTCAGGGAGGGATGAGCAGTTCTTC; CDR3: CASSQDSGRDEQFF; size: few; J: TRBJ2-1; D: TRBD2; V: TRBV4-2
DNA: TGTGCCTTCAACGGGGGACCAAACACCTACGAGCAGTACTTC; CDR3: CAFNGGPNTYEQYF; size: .; J: TRBJ2-7; D: .; V: TRBV7-2
DNA: TGTGCCAGCAGCATTAATAACTACGAGCAGTACTTC; CDR3: CASSINNYEQYF; size: .; J: TRBJ2-7; D: .; V: TRBV11-2
DNA: TGTGCCACCAGCCGGGGGACGAGCGATGTTGGGGAGAAGTTCTTC; CDR3: CATSRGTSDVGEKFF; size: .; J: TRBJ2-1; D: .; V: TRBV15
DNA: TGTGCCATCAGGAGAGCGGGAGTTATGGTGGGCACAGATACGCAGTATTTT; CDR3: CAIRRAGVMVGTDTQYF; size: few; J: TRBJ2-3; D: TRBD2; V: TRBV10-3
DNA: TGTGCCAGCAGCTTAGGGGAGGGACTAGCGGCCCTCCAAACAGATACGCAGTATTTT; CDR3: CASSLGEGLAALQTDTQYF; size: once; J: TRBJ2-3; D: TRBD2; V: TRBV7-2
DNA: TGCGCCAGCAGCCCGGGCCAGTTGGCAGAGACCCAGTACTTC; CDR3: CASSPGQLAETQYF; size: .; J: TRBJ2-5; D: .; V: TRBV5-1
DNA: TGTGCCAGCAGTTACACTAGCAATCAGCCCCAGCATTTT; CDR3: CASSYTSNQPQHF; size: .; J: TRBJ1-5; D: .; V: TRBV27
DNA: TGTGCCAGCCGCTGGCAGGTCTGGGGTGTTAATTCACCCCTCCACTTT; CDR3: CASRWQVWGVNSPLHF; size: .; J: TRBJ1-6; D: .; V: TRBV2
DNA: TGTGCCAGCAGCTTGGGACAGGGGATTTCCGAAAAACTGTTTTTT; CDR3: CASSLGQGISEKLFF; size: once; J: TRBJ1-4; D: TRBD1; V: TRBV5-6
DNA: TGCAGTGCTAGAGACGAGGCCTTCGGCAATGAGCAGTTCTTC; CDR3: CSARDEAFGNEQFF; size: .; J: TRBJ2-1; D: .; V: TRBV20-1
DNA: TGCAGTGCTACGGACAGGGCTTTCTCTGGCACAGATACGCAGTATTTT; CDR3: CSATDRAFSGTDTQYF; size: .; J: TRBJ2-3; D: TRBD1; V: TRBV20-1
DNA: TGCAGTGCTAGTTGGGGGGCATTCGGGGAGACCCAGTACTTC; CDR3: CSASWGAFGETQYF; size: .; J: TRBJ2-5; D: .; V: TRBV20-1
DNA: TGTGCCAGCAGCCGGACTAGCGGTCCCACAGATACGCAGTATTTT; CDR3: CASSRTSGPTDTQYF; size: .; J: TRBJ2-3; D: TRBD2; V: TRBV7-2
DNA: TGTGCCAGCAGCTTAATGGGTCTAGCGGGGGGGTCCCGAGAGACCCAGTACTTC; CDR3: CASSLMGLAGGSRETQYF; size: .; J: TRBJ2-5; D: TRBD2; V: TRBV7-2
DNA: TGTGCCATCAGTGAATTCGGAGTCCGGGGATCCCACGAGCAGTACTTC; CDR3: CAISEFGVRGSHEQYF; size: .; J: TRBJ2-7; D: .; V: TRBV10-3
DNA: TGCAGTGCTAGAGATAGAAGGCTAGCGGCCACAGATACGCAGTATTTT; CDR3: CSARDRRLAATDTQYF; size: .; J: TRBJ2-3; D: TRBD2; V: TRBV20-1
DNA: TGTGCCAGCAGCTTCGGACAGGGGGAAGCTTTCTTT; CDR3: CASSFGQGEAFF; size: few; J: TRBJ1-1; D: TRBD1; V: TRBV7-9
DNA: TGTGCCAGCAGCCAAGTAGGACAGGGGCTTCGGAGCGAGCAGTACTTC; CDR3: CASSQVGQGLRSEQYF; size: .; J: TRBJ2-7; D: TRBD1; V: TRBV3-1
DNA: TGCGCCAGCAGCCAACCGGGACTGCAGTACGAGCAGTACTTC; CDR3: CASSQPGLQYEQYF; size: .; J: TRBJ2-7; D: .; V: TRBV4-1
DNA: TGCGCCAGCAGCTTGGGACAGGTTGCAAACATTCAGTACTTC; CDR3: CASSLGQVANIQYF; size: .; J: TRBJ2-4; D: .; V: TRBV5-1
DNA: TGTGCCAGCAGTTTCGACAGCAAGACCCAGTACTTC; CDR3: CASSFDSKTQYF; size: .; J: TRBJ2-5; D: .; V: TRBV12-3/TRBV12-4
DNA: TGCAGCACCCGGGACAGCGAAGCTTTCTTT; CDR3: CSTRDSEAFF; size: .; J: TRBJ1-1; D: TRBD1; V: TRBV29-1